A single sample is the source of the 15 T cell receptor beta chains below, sequenced in a study of human T cells and chemical hapten exposure. As for time point: healthy volunteer bleed at 2 weeks. The study extracted total RNA from unfractionated whole blood. A single record per CDR3 protein comes from TCRdb applying MiXCR to the RACE reads. The sample includes 45,000 or so distinct CDR3 sequences, 4.4% seen only once; the top ten take roughly 5.8%. Sequencing was done on a sample of whole blood. All receptors derive from a human donor in good health. Some clones in this sample may be carry-over from other donors' samples.

This clonotype was detected a few times. The chain carries TRBV10-2 and TRBJ2-3; D unclear. The germline V gene has CDR1 WSHSY and CDR2 SAAADI. V was trimmed by 3 bases and J by 1 base, leaving 8 bases between them. This CDR3 contains 14 residues. CDR3 in DNA: TGCGCCAGCAGTGATTTCACGGGCACAGATACGCAGTATTTT. Its protein is CASSDFTGTDTQYF.

The table lists this clonotype with many counts. V gene TRBV5-4 combines with J gene TRBJ2-1; 9 nucleotides align to TRBD2. The CDR3 totals 16 residues. The trim removed 4 bases at V and 5 bases at J, leaving 10 bases unmatched. Germline CDR1 and CDR2: SGHNT and YYREEE (reference sequence). CDR3 loop: CASSPGGVAGDNEQFF. In DNA, the CDR3 is TGTGCCAGCAGCCCGGGAGGGGTAGCGGGAGACAATGAGCAGTTCTTC.

This rearrangement joins TRBV28 to TRBJ1-4; D not certain. The germline gives CDR1 MDHEN, CDR2 SYDVKM. The CDR3 contains 13 residues. Deletions cut 3 bases from V and 7 bases from J, with 9 bases between. The chain's CDR3 is CASSLGLLEKLFF. In DNA, the CDR3 is TGTGCCAGCAGTTTGGGCCTACTTGAAAAACTGTTTTTT.

This clonotype was observed a handful of times. This CDR3 is CASSSTGAASYNEQFF. In DNA, the CDR3 is TGTGCCAGCAGTTCCACAGGGGCCGCCTCCTACAATGAGCAGTTCTTC. The chain joins TRBV7-3 to TRBJ2-1, with 7 bases identical to TRBD1. Germline V gene lookup returns CDR1 SGHTA and CDR2 FQGTGA. V trimming: 6 bases; J trimming: 0 bases; junction bases outside the gene matches: 8. This CDR3 spans 16 amino acids.

This clonotype was counted at least ten times. This chain joins TRBV7-3 and TRBJ1-1, with D unresolved. V lost 2 bases and J 6 bases, leaving 10 bases between the germline ends. Per germline, CDR1 SGHTA and CDR2 FQGTGA. This CDR3 is 13 amino acids long. This CDR3 is CASSLQQSSEAFF. In nucleotides, the CDR3 is TGTGCCAGCAGCTTACAACAGTCGTCTGAAGCTTTCTTT.

Ten or more counts support this clonotype. The chain is built from TRBV28 and TRBJ2-7; tentatively, D is TRBD1 (6 bases). The CDR3 runs 15 residues. Germline V CDR1 and CDR2: MDHEN, SYDVKM. The V end lost 7 bases, the J end lost 5 bases, and 21 bases lay between the germline ends. For the CDR3, the DNA is TGTGCCAGCAATCCTGGGACAAGGCCCGGCAACGAGCAGTACTTC. It specifies CASNPGTRPGNEQYF. The full variable domain, in which reference TRBV28 and TRBJ2-7 provide the parts outside the CDR3, is DVKVTQSSRYLVKRTGEKVFLECVQDMDHENMFWYRQDPGLGLRLIYFSYDVKMKEKGDIPEGYSVSREKKERFSLILESASTNQTSMYLCASNPGTRPGNEQYFGPGTRLTVT.

There are many counts of this clonotype. The rearrangement links TRBV29-1 to TRBJ2-2; D unclear. The V end lost 4 bases, the J end lost 2 bases, and 5 bases lay between the germline ends. Germline V gives CDR1 SQVTM, CDR2 ANQGSEA. CDR3 length equals 12 residues. The CDR3 nucleotides are TGCAGCGTTGTCCCTAACACCGGGGAGCTGTTTTTT. It yields the protein CSVVPNTGELFF.

This clonotype has just a few counts. The chain uses TRBV27 and TRBJ2-6; D ambiguous. Per germline, CDR1 MNHEY and CDR2 SMNVEV (reference sequence). This CDR3 has 15 amino acids. V was pared by 3 bases and J by 4 bases, with 10 bases between. The CDR3 nucleotides are TGTGCCAGCAGTTTCGGGTTATCCGGGGCCAACGTCCTGACTTTC. It yields the protein CASSFGLSGANVLTF.

V gene TRBV28 combines with J gene TRBJ2-3, with D tentatively TRBD1 (6 bases). CDR3 size: 12 residues. Germline V gene lookup returns CDR1 MDHEN and CDR2 SYDVKM. Trimming took off 5 bases at V and 7 bases at J, with 10 bases between the two ends. This chain's CDR3 is CASSLDRYTQYF. The CDR3 nucleotides are TGTGCCAGCAGTCTGGACAGATATACGCAGTATTTT. Using reference TRBV28 and TRBJ2-3 for the parts outside the CDR3, the full variable domain is DVKVTQSSRYLVKRTGEKVFLECVQDMDHENMFWYRQDPGLGLRLIYFSYDVKMKEKGDIPEGYSVSREKKERFSLILESASTNQTSMYLCASSLDRYTQYFGPGTRLTVL.

Comment on this clonotype: A much larger clone differs by one base, so this may be a read error. The chain uses TRBV2 and TRBJ2-6, with 8 bases matching TRBD1. This CDR3 region has 14 residues. Germline values: CDR1 SNHLY, CDR2 FYNNEI. CDR3 sequence: CVRDRNSGANVLTF. CDR3 nucleotide sequence: TGTGTAAGGGACAGGAACTCTGGGGCCAACGTCCTGACTTTC.

The table lists this clonotype with many counts. The J gene is TRBJ1-2, the V gene TRBV28; TRBD1 agrees at 8 bases. The CDR3 sequence is 15 residues long. Per the germline V gene, CDR1 is MDHEN and CDR2 is SYDVKM. V was clipped by 3 bases and J by 4 bases; unmatched bases: 7. The CDR3 DNA reads TGTGCCAGCAGTTTTAGGACAGGGAACCGCTATGGCTACACCTTC. Protein product: CASSFRTGNRYGYTF.

Only a few counts were recorded for this clonotype. The chain combines TRBV20-1 with TRBJ2-7; 9 bases match TRBD1. V gave up 5 bases and J gave up 1 base; unmatched junction bases: 6. Germline V CDR1 and CDR2: DFQATT, SNEGSKA (reference sequence). The CDR3 consists of 14 residues. CDR3 DNA: TGCAGTGCTCAGGACAGGGGTTATTCCTACGAGCAGTACTTC. Translated, it gives CSAQDRGYSYEQYF.

This clonotype appeared many times. The chain couples TRBV28 to TRBJ1-1; no firm D call. This CDR3 region has 13 residues. Trimming left V 5 bases short and J 0 bases short, with 7 bases between. Germline assignment: CDR1 MDHEN and CDR2 SYDVKM. CDR3: CASSPSMNTEAFF. The CDR3 bases are TGTGCCAGCAGTCCCTCCATGAACACTGAAGCTTTCTTT.

This clonotype was recorded at least ten times. The V gene is TRBV5-1, the J gene TRBJ2-1, with 7 bases aligning to TRBD2. The CDR3 sequence is 17 residues long. The germline V gene encodes CDR1 SGHRS and CDR2 YFSETQ. V trimming: 0 bases; J trimming: 0 bases; junction bases outside the gene matches: 6. CDR3 sequence: CASSLVPSGSSYNEQFF. CDR3 DNA sequence: TGCGCCAGCAGCTTGGTACCTAGCGGCAGCTCCTACAATGAGCAGTTCTTC.

Only a few counts were recorded for this clonotype. The chain joins TRBV12-3 or TRBV12-4 to TRBJ2-6; D unclear. This CDR3 has 17 residues. V was pared by 5 bases and J by 0 bases, with 14 bases between. CDR3 coding DNA: TGTGCCAGCAGTCTCCTCTGGGGTTCCTCTGGGGCCAACGTCCTGACTTTC. Translation: CASSLLWGSSGANVLTF.